Listed here are 10 T cell receptor beta chains from one sample, sequenced in a study of immune cell composition in non-small cell lung cancer. The table came from immunoSEQ multiplex PCR; TCRdb's copy has only in-frame clones and leaves some out. The sample yields roughly 14,000 clones, 69% seen once. Source material: lung tumor tissue. Receptor source: a human donor with non-small cell lung cancer.

In DNA, the CDR3 is TGTGCCAGCAGCAACAAAATGAGTGGGGGGGCCCAGTACTTC. Protein: CASSNKMSGGAQYF. The gene calls are TRBV7-2 and TRBJ2-5; 7 bases map to TRBD2. V was clipped by 5 bases and J by 9 bases; unmatched bases: 12. Per germline, CDR1 SGHTA and CDR2 FQGNSA. This CDR3 comprises 14 residues.

V gene TRBV11-2 combines with J gene TRBJ2-5, with no clear D. The CDR3 is 15 amino acids. Germline-derived CDR1 and CDR2 are SGHAT and FQNNGV. V lost 0 bases and J lost 1, with 9 bases in between. The CDR3 spells CASSLDLVSQETQYF. DNA for the CDR3: TGTGCCAGCAGCTTAGATCTTGTCAGCCAAGAGACCCAGTACTTC.

The chain recombines TRBV19 with TRBJ2-1, with 10 bases matching TRBD2. CDR3 size: 15 residues. Trimming at V came to 3 bases and at J to 6 bases, leaving 5 bases not matched to a gene. The germline gives CDR1 LNHDA, CDR2 SQIVND (reference sequence). The CDR3 loop reads CASSISGGAVNEQFF. The DNA for the CDR3 is TGTGCCAGTAGTATCAGCGGGGGGGCGGTCAATGAGCAGTTCTTC.

The chain recombines TRBV11-2 with TRBJ1-6, with TRBD1 identical over 7 bases. V lost 5 bases and J lost 10; bases outside the gene matches: 11. This CDR3 spans 15 amino acids. Germline V gives CDR1 SGHAT, CDR2 FQNNGV. The CDR3 nucleotides read TGTGCCAGCAGCCTACTAGACAGGGTCGACTCACCCCTCCACTTT. Translated, it gives CASSLLDRVDSPLHF. Filled out from reference TRBV11-2 and TRBJ1-6, the complete variable domain reads EAGVAQSPRYKIIEKRQSVAFWCNPISGHATLYWYQQILGQGPKLLIQFQNNGVVDDSQLPKDRFSAERLKGVDSTLKIQPAKLEDSAVYLCASSLLDRVDSPLHFGNGTRLTVT.

CDR3: CASSLGPGQGYGYTF. In DNA, the CDR3 is TGTGCCAGCAGCTTGGGTCCCGGACAGGGCTATGGCTACACCTTC. The chain joins TRBV5-6 to TRBJ1-2; TRBD1 aligns across 8 bases. Germline trimming cut 0 bases from V and 4 bases from J; bases unmatched to any gene: 5. Germline CDR1 SGHDT, CDR2 YYEEEE. This CDR3 region has 15 residues. The full variable domain, rest sourced from reference TRBV5-6 and TRBJ1-2, is DAGVTQSPTHLIKTRGQQVTLRCSPKSGHDTVSWYQQALGQGPQFIFQYYEEEERQRGNFPDRFSGHQFPNYSSELNVNALLLGDSALYLCASSLGPGQGYGYTFGSGTRLTVV.

In this sample, this clone is medium-sized. The V call is TRBV9, the J call TRBJ2-2; 8 positions agree with TRBD2. Looked up from germline, CDR1 is SGDLS and CDR2 is YYNGEE. The CDR3 covers 15 residues. The J segment lost 4 bases and the V segment lost 5 bases, leaving 7 bases of the junction unmatched. The CDR3 nucleotides are TGTGCCAGCAGTCCGGGGACTAGTCCCACCGGGGAGCTGTTTTTT. Translation: CASSPGTSPTGELFF.

The V and J genes are TRBV7-2 and TRBJ2-1; unclear D gene. This CDR3 contains 12 residues. Germline assignment: CDR1 SGHTA and CDR2 FQGNSA. V lost 4 bases, J lost 7 bases, and 8 bases lay in between. Written as DNA, the CDR3 is TGTGCCAGCAGCTCCCAGAGGAATGAGCAGTTCTTC. Its protein product is CASSSQRNEQFF.

This clone was seen a single time. The J gene is TRBJ2-1, the V gene TRBV29-1, with 8 positions matching TRBD2. With V trimmed by 1 base and J by 10 bases, 6 bases remained unmatched. Germline V CDR1 and CDR2: SQVTM, ANQGSEA. This CDR3 comprises 13 residues. CDR3 sequence: CSVEAAGGGEQFF. As DNA, the CDR3 is TGCAGCGTTGAAGCGGCGGGGGGTGGGGAGCAGTTCTTC.

V and J are TRBV6-1 and TRBJ1-1, with D possibly matching TRBD1 (6 bases). Trimming took off 0 bases at V and 12 bases at J, with 17 bases between the two ends. Germline V gives CDR1 MNHNS, CDR2 SASEGT. There are 14 residues in the CDR3. CDR3 DNA: TGTGCCAGCAGTGAAGCATCGGGGATGCAGGGGTCTTTCTTT. This sequence encodes CASSEASGMQGSFF.

The CDR3 loop reads CASTKNVLASGGDSTDTQYF. CDR3 DNA: TGTGCCAGTACTAAGAACGTCCTCGCTAGCGGGGGGGATAGCACAGATACGCAGTATTTT. The chain combines TRBV19 with TRBJ2-3, with 12 bases matching TRBD2. The germline CDR1 and CDR2 sequences are LNHDA and SQIVND (reference sequence). The CDR3 has 20 residues. J gave up 0 bases and V 7 bases, and 17 bases lay outside the gene matches. Full variable domain (remainder filled in from reference TRBV19 and TRBJ2-3): DGGITQSPKYLFRKEGQNVTLSCEQNLNHDAMYWYRQDPGQGLRLIYYSQIVNDFQKGDIAEGYSVSREKKESFPLTVTSAQKNPTAFYLCASTKNVLASGGDSTDTQYFGPGTRLTVL.